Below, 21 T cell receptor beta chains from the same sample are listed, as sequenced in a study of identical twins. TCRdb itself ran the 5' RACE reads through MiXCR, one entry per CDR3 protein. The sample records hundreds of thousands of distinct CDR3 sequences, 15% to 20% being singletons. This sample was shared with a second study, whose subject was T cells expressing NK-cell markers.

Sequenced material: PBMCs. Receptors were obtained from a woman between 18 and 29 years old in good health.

The CDR3 nucleotides read TGCAGTGTCAGACAGGGGAGCTATGGCTACACCTTC. This codes for CSVRQGSYGYTF. The chain couples TRBV20-1 to TRBJ1-2, with 8 bases matching TRBD1. The germline gives CDR1 DFQATT, CDR2 SNEGSKA (reference sequence). CDR3 length: 12 residues. V shed 7 bases and J 4 bases; nucleotides not matched to a gene: 5.

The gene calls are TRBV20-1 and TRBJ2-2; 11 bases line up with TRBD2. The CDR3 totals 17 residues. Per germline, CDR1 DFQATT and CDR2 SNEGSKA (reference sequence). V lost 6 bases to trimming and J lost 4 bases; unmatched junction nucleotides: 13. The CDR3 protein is CSAAGTSGLRSTGELFF. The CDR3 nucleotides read TGCAGTGCGGCCGGGACTAGCGGCCTACGAAGCACCGGGGAGCTGTTTTTT.

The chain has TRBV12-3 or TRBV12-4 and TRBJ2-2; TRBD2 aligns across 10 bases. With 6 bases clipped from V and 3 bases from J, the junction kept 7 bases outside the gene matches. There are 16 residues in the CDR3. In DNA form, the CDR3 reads TGTGCCAGCAGCTACCGGACTAGCGGTTACACCGGGGAGCTGTTTTTT. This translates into CASSYRTSGYTGELFF.

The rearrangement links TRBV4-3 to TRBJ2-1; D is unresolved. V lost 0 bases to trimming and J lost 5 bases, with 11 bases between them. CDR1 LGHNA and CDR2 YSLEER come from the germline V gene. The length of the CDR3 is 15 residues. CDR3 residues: CASSQDGLPHNEQFF. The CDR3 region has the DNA TGCGCCAGCAGCCAAGACGGTCTTCCCCACAATGAGCAGTTCTTC.

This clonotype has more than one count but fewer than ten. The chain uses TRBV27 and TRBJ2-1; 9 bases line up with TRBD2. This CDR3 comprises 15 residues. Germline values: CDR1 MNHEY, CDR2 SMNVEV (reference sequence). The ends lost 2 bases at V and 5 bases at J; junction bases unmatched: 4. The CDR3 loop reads CASSLLAGNDNEQFF. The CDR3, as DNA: TGTGCCAGCAGTTTACTAGCGGGGAACGACAATGAGCAGTTCTTC.

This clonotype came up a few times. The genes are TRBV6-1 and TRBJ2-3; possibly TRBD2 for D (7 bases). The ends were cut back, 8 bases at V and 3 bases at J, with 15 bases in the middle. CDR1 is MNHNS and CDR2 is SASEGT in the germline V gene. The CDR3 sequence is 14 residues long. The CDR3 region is CASRPGGTTDTQYF. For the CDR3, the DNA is TGTGCCAGCCGCCCCGGGGGGACAACAGATACGCAGTATTTT.

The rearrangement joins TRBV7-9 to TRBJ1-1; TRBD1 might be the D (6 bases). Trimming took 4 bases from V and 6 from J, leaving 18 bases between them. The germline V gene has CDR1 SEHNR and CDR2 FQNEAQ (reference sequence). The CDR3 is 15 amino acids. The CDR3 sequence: CASSSPRTDPPEAFF. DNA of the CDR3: TGTGCCAGCAGCTCTCCTAGGACAGACCCGCCTGAAGCTTTCTTT.

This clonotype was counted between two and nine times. In DNA form, the CDR3 reads TGCGCCAGCAGCCAAGTTTTCACAGGGGGGACCTACGAGCAGTACTTC. Protein sequence: CASSQVFTGGTYEQYF. This chain joins TRBV4-3 and TRBJ2-7; TRBD1 matches 8 bases. This CDR3 is 16 amino acids long. The ends lost 1 base at V and 2 bases at J; junction bases unmatched: 7. Looked up from germline, CDR1 is LGHNA and CDR2 is YSLEER.

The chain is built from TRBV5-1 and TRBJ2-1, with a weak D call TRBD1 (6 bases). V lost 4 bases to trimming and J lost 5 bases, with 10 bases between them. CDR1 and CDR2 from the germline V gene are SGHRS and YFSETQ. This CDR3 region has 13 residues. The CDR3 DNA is TGCGCCAGCAGCCCAGGGGTAAACAATGAGCAGTTCTTC. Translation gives CASSPGVNNEQFF.

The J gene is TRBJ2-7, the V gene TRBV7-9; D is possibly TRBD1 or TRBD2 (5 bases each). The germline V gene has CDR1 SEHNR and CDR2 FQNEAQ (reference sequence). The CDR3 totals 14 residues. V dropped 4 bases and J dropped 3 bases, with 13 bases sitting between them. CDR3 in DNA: TGTGCCAGCAGCTCCAGGGACGTAAACTACGAGCAGTACTTC. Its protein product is CASSSRDVNYEQYF. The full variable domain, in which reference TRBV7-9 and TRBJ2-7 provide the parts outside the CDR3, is DTGVSQNPRHKITKRGQNVTFRCDPISEHNRLYWYRQTLGQGPEFLTYFQNEAQLEKSRLLSDRFSAERPKGSFSTLEIQRTEQGDSAMYLCASSSRDVNYEQYFGPGTRLTVT.

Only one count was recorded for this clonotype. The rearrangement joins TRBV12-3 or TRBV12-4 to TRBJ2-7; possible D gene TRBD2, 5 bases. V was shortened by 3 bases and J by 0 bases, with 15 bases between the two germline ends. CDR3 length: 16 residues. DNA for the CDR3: TGTGCCAGCAGTTTCCGCTGGAGCGGAACCTCCTACGAGCAGTACTTC. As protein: CASSFRWSGTSYEQYF.

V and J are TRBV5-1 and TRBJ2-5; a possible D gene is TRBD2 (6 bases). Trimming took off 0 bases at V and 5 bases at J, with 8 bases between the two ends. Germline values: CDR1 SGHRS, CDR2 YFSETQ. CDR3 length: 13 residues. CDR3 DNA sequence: TGCGCCAGCAGCTTGGGCGGGGACGAGACCCAGTACTTC. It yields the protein CASSLGGDETQYF.

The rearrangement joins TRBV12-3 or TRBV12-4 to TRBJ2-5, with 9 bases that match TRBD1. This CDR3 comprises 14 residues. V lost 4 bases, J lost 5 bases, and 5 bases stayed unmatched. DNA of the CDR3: TGTGCCAGCAGTTGGGGGACAGGGTGGGAGACCCAGTACTTC. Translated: CASSWGTGWETQYF.

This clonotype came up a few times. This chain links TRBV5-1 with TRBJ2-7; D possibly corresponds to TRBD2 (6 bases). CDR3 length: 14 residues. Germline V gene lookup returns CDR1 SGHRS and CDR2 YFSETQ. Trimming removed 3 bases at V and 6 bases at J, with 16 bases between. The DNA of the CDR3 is TGCGCCAGCAGCTGGGACTTCGACACGGGCGAGCAGTACTTC. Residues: CASSWDFDTGEQYF.

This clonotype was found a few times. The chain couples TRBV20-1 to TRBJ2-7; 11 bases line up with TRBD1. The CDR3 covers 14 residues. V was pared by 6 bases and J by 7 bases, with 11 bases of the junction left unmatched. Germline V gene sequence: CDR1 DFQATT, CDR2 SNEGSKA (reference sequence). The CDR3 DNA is TGCAGTGCCGAAGGAGGGACAGGGGGTATGGAGCAGTACTTC. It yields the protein CSAEGGTGGMEQYF.

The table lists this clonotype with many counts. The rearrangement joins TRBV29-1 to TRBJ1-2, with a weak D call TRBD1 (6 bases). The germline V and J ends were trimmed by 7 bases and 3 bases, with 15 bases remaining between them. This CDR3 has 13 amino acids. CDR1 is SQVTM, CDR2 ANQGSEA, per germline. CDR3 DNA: TGCAGCGCCCTAGGGGGGGCGGACTATGGCTACACCTTC. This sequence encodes CSALGGADYGYTF.

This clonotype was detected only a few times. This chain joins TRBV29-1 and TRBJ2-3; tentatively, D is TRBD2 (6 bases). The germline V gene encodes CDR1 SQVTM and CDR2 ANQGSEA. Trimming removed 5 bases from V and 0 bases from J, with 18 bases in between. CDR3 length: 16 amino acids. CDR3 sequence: CSVSRPLRESTDTQYF. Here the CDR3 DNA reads TGCAGCGTTTCGAGGCCCCTCCGGGAGAGCACAGATACGCAGTATTTT.

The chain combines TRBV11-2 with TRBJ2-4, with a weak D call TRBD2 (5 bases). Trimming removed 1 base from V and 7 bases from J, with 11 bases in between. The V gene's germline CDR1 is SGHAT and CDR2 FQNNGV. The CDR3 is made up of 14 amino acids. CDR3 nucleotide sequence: TGTGCCAGCAGCTTAGGGGGAGTGGAGAACATTCAGTACTTC. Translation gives CASSLGGVENIQYF.

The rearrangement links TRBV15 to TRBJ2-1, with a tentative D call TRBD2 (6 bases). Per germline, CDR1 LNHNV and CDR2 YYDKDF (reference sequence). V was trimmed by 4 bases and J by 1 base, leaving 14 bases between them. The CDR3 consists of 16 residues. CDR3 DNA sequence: TGTGCCACCAGCATCTTATCTAGCGATTCCTACAATGAGCAGTTCTTC. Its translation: CATSILSSDSYNEQFF.

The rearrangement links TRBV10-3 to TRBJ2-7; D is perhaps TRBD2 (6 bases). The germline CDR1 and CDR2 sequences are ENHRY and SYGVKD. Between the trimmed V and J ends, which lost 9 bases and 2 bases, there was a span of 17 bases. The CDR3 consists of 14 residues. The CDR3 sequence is CAISGPAGTYEQYF. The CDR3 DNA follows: TGTGCCATTTCGGGCCCCGCGGGGACCTACGAGCAGTACTTC.

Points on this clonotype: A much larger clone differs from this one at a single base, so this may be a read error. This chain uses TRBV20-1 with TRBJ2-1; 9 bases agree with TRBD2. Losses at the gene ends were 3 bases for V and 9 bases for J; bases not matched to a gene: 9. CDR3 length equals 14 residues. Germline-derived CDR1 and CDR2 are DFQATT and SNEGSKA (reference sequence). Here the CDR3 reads CSARDAGGPGEQFF. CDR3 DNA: TGCAGTGCTAGGGACGCGGGAGGGCCGGGTGAGCAGTTCTTC.